This T cell receptor beta chain was documented in a study of T cell changes during pregnancy in multiple sclerosis. The CDR3 extends over 12 amino acids. Germline V gene data show CDR1 as SGHTA and CDR2 as FQGNSA. V lost 3 bases, J lost 6 bases, and 6 bases lay in between. TCRdb's copy holds only in-frame clones and misses some; the assay was immunoSEQ multiplex PCR. The table records about 45,000 clones, 75% to 95% of them present only once. The starting material was CD8+ T cells from peripheral blood mononuclear cells, obtained in the second trimester of pregnancy. The genes are TRBV7-2 and TRBJ2-1; D is ambiguous. This TCR came from a female donor with multiple sclerosis, enrolled in a pregnancy study. The CDR3 sequence: CASSLRPNEQFF. The CDR3 DNA reads TGTGCCAGCAGCTTGAGGCCCAATGAGCAGTTCTTC. The full variable domain, rest sourced from reference TRBV7-2 and TRBJ2-1, is GAGVSQSPSNKVTEKGKDVELRCDPISGHTALYWYRQSLGQGLEFLIYFQGNSAPDKSGLPSDRFSAERTGGSVSTLTIQRTQQEDSAVYLCASSLRPNEQFFGPGTRLTVL.